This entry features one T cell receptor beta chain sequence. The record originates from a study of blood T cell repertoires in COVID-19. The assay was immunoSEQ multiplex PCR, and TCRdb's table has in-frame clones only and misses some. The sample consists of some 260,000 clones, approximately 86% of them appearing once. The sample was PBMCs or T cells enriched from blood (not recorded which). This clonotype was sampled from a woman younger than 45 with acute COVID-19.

The CDR3 coding sequence is TGCGCCAGCACCCACAGGGTAGCCAAAAACATTCAGTACTTC. Translation: CASTHRVAKNIQYF. The rearrangement uses TRBV10-1 and TRBJ2-4, with D possibly TRBD1 on 6 matching bases. This CDR3 is built from 14 residues. V was clipped by 7 bases and J by 0 bases, with 10 bases between them. Germline CDR1 WNHNN, CDR2 SYGVQD (reference sequence).